Below are 19 T cell receptor beta chains sequenced from a single sample in a study of cytomegalovirus exposure and HLA in healthy donors. Primers included in the PCR were 60 Vbeta and 13 Jbeta primers. The table came from immunoSEQ multiplex PCR; TCRdb's copy has only in-frame clones and leaves some out. The sample yields 160,000 or so clones, just under 80% seen once. The source material was PBMCs. Receptors were obtained from a man between 25 and 39 years old in good health and CMV-seronegative.

This chain connects TRBV19 to TRBJ2-2, with TRBD2 identical over 12 bases. With 7 bases clipped from V and 4 bases from J, the junction kept 7 bases outside the gene matches. This CDR3 has 16 amino acids. Germline assignment: CDR1 LNHDA and CDR2 SQIVND (reference sequence). CDR3 nucleotide sequence: TGTGCCAGTACCCTGACTAGCGGGAGTGGCACCGGGGAGCTGTTTTTT. Translating gives CASTLTSGSGTGELFF.

The V gene is TRBV9, the J gene TRBJ2-1, with D perhaps TRBD1 (5 bases). The germline CDR1 and CDR2 sequences are SGDLS and YYNGEE. The CDR3 length is 16 residues. V dropped 0 bases and J dropped 7 bases, with 17 bases sitting between them. The CDR3 spells CASSVAKGERTNEQFF. The CDR3, as DNA: TGTGCCAGCAGCGTAGCTAAGGGCGAAAGGACAAATGAGCAGTTCTTC.

V and J are TRBV7-3 and TRBJ2-1; TRBD1 might be the D (5 bases). Germline V gene data show CDR1 as SGHTA and CDR2 as FQGTGA. The CDR3 length is 14 residues. V was trimmed by 5 bases and J by 6 bases, leaving 14 bases between them. The CDR3 loop is CASSPPARANEQFF. The CDR3 DNA reads TGTGCCAGCAGCCCCCCCGCCAGGGCCAATGAGCAGTTCTTC.

The chain links TRBV21-1 to TRBJ1-5; the table gives TRBD1 as D, unverified against the DNA. TRBV21-1 is marked as a pseudogene. The CDR3 consists of 16 residues. The DNA for the CDR3 is TGTGCCAGCATCCAGAGCCATAAACAGGGGACGCAGCCCCAGCATTTT. Translating it yields CASIQSHKQGTQPQHF.

The rearrangement links TRBV27 to TRBJ2-7; D call uncertain. The CDR3 spans 14 residues. Trimming shortened V by 3 bases and J by 0 bases, and 9 bases separated the two germline ends. CDR1 and CDR2 (germline): MNHEY, SMNVEV (reference sequence). This CDR3 is CASSFITRSYEQYF. CDR3 DNA sequence: TGTGCCAGCAGTTTTATCACTCGCTCCTACGAGCAGTACTTC.

This clone came up once. The chain carries TRBV30 and TRBJ1-6; 7 bases are shared with TRBD1. Germline assignment: CDR1 GTSNPN and CDR2 SVGIG (reference sequence). CDR3 size: 16 residues. The ends lost 3 bases at V and 3 bases at J; junction bases unmatched: 8. The DNA of the CDR3 is TGTGCCTGGAGCCTAGGGGGACAGTACTATAATTCACCCCTCCACTTT. This translates into CAWSLGGQYYNSPLHF.

The V and J genes are TRBV10-3 and TRBJ2-5; D unclear. Near its end, the DNA agrees better with TRBJ2-7, so the J call may be wrong. Germline V gene lookup returns CDR1 ENHRY and CDR2 SYGVKD. The CDR3 consists of 11 residues. CDR3 nucleotide sequence: TGTGCCATCAGTGAGATAAACGAGCAGTACTTC. The encoded protein is CAISEINEQYF.

The J gene is TRBJ2-2, the V gene TRBV5-4; a possible D gene is TRBD1 (7 bases). From germline, CDR1 is SGHNT and CDR2 YYREEE (reference sequence). V was shortened by 4 bases and J by 1 base, with 20 bases between the two germline ends. CDR3 length: 18 residues. CDR3 region: CASSPWAGTARNTGELFF. Written as DNA, the CDR3 is TGTGCCAGCAGCCCCTGGGCGGGGACAGCGCGGAACACCGGGGAGCTGTTTTTT.

The chain is built from TRBV28 and TRBJ2-7; 9 nucleotides align to TRBD2. Germline CDR1 and CDR2: MDHEN and SYDVKM. Losses at the gene ends were 5 bases for V and 2 bases for J; bases not matched to a gene: 10. CDR3 length equals 16 residues. The chain's CDR3 is CASSRARGGAPYEQYF. Here the CDR3 DNA reads TGTGCCAGCAGTCGGGCTCGCGGGGGGGCTCCCTACGAGCAGTACTTC. Complete variable domain (other parts from reference TRBV28 and TRBJ2-7): DVKVTQSSRYLVKRTGEKVFLECVQDMDHENMFWYRQDPGLGLRLIYFSYDVKMKEKGDIPEGYSVSREKKERFSLILESASTNQTSMYLCASSRARGGAPYEQYFGPGTRLTVT.

This chain joins TRBV19 and TRBJ2-7; TRBD1 matches 7 bases. The CDR3 length is 13 residues. Germline trimming cut 2 bases from V and 3 bases from J; bases unmatched to any gene: 1. From germline, CDR1 is LNHDA and CDR2 SQIVND (reference sequence). The CDR3 protein is CASSIRQGYEQYF. In nucleotides, the CDR3 is TGTGCCAGTAGTATAAGACAGGGCTACGAGCAGTACTTC.

With regard to this clone: A read error may account for a junction end that differs from germline. The rearrangement links TRBV7-7 to TRBJ2-1, with TRBD2 matching over 10 bases. The CDR3 consists of 17 residues. Per germline, CDR1 SSHAT and CDR2 FNYEAQ (reference sequence). CDR3 sequence (DNA): TGTGCTAGCAGCCTCGGGTTAGCGGGAGGTTACTACAATGAGCAGTTCTTC. Protein product: CASSLGLAGGYYNEQFF.

The J gene is TRBJ1-5, the V gene TRBV7-2; D perhaps matches TRBD1 (5 bases). The CDR3 is 16 amino acids. In germline, CDR1 is SGHTA, CDR2 FQGNSA. The V end lost 2 bases, the J end lost 0 bases, and 11 bases lay between the germline ends. CDR3 residues: CASSLIGGDSNQPQHF. As DNA, the CDR3 is TGTGCCAGCAGCTTAATTGGAGGGGATAGCAATCAGCCCCAGCATTTT.

The chain couples TRBV4-3 to TRBJ1-2, with 10 nucleotides matching TRBD1. Germline-derived CDR1 and CDR2 are LGHNA and YSLEER. The CDR3 covers 16 residues. V dropped 3 bases and J dropped 4; count of bases not matched to a gene: 8. The DNA for the CDR3 is TGCGCCAGCAGCCATGATAGGGACAGGGGAGGCTATGGCTACACCTTC. It is translated as CASSHDRDRGGYGYTF.

This chain links TRBV6-4 with TRBJ1-4, with D unclear. CDR3 length equals 14 residues. Trimming stripped 4 bases from V and 4 bases from J, with 10 bases between. In germline, CDR1 is MRHNA, CDR2 SNTAGT. CDR3 sequence reads: CASSGAHFNEKLFF. The CDR3 coding sequence is TGTGCCAGCAGTGGGGCTCACTTTAATGAAAAACTGTTTTTT.

This clone was counted a single time. The rearrangement uses TRBV7-3 and TRBJ2-1, with D tentatively TRBD2 (5 bases). Germline V gene lookup returns CDR1 SGHTA and CDR2 FQGTGA. There are 15 residues in the CDR3. V was cut by 1 base and J by 7 bases, with 14 bases left in between. The DNA of the CDR3 is TGTGCCAGCAGCTTAAATTCTCGGGGTTGGAATGAGCAGTTCTTC. This sequence encodes CASSLNSRGWNEQFF.

About this clone itself: Relative to the germline gene, one junction end is altered; a read error may explain this. The chain links TRBV7-2 to TRBJ2-3; D may be TRBD2 (6 bases). The V gene's germline CDR1 is SGHTA and CDR2 FQGNSA. The CDR3 length is 17 residues. CDR3: CASSLAGGFGGYSELYF. The CDR3 region has the DNA TGTGCCAGCAGCCTAGCCGGCGGGTTTGGGGGGTATTCGGAGCTGTATTTT.

The chain has TRBV6-5 and TRBJ1-3; TRBD1 might be the D (6 bases). The V end lost 8 bases, the J end lost 4 bases, and 18 bases lay between the germline ends. The germline gives CDR1 MNHEY, CDR2 SVGAGI. The length of the CDR3 is 15 residues. CDR3 sequence: CASSDRPAQGNTIYF. Here the CDR3 DNA reads TGTGCCAGCTCAGACAGGCCGGCCCAAGGAAACACCATATATTTT.

This clone was seen a single time. At one boundary the junction diverges from the germline segment, which might be a read error. The chain carries TRBV11-3 and TRBJ2-1, with D possibly TRBD2 on 6 matching bases. Germline V gene lookup returns CDR1 SGHNT and CDR2 YENEEA. CDR3 length equals 16 residues. CDR3 sequence reads: CASSLDGRSSYNKQFF. CDR3 DNA sequence: TGTGCCAGCAGCTTAGACGGGAGATCATCCTACAATAAGCAGTTCTTC.

This chain uses TRBV18 with TRBJ1-2; D gene uncertain. Trimming stripped 4 bases from V and 0 bases from J, with 9 bases between. This CDR3 comprises 14 residues. Looked up from germline, CDR1 is KGHSH and CDR2 is LQKENI. In DNA form, the CDR3 reads TGTGCCAGCTCACGCGCGGGTGCTAACTATGGCTACACCTTC. Translating gives CASSRAGANYGYTF.